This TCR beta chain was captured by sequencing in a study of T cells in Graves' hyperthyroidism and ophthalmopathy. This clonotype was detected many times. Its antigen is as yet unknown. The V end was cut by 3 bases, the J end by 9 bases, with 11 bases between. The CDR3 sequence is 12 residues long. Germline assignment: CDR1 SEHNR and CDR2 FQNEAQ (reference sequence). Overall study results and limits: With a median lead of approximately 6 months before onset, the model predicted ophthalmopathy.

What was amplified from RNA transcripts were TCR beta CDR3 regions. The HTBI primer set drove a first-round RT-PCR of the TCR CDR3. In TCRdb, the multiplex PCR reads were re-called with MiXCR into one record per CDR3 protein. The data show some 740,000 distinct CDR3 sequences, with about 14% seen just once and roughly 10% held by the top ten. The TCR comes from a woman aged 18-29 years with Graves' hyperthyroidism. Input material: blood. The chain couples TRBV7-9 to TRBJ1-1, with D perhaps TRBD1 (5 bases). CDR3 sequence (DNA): TGTGCCAGCAGCTTCCCCCGGGACCAAGCTTTCTTT. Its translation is CASSFPRDQAFF. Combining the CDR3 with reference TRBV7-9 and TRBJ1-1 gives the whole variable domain DTGVSQNPRHKITKRGQNVTFRCDPISEHNRLYWYRQTLGQGPEFLTYFQNEAQLEKSRLLSDRFSAERPKGSFSTLEIQRTEQGDSAMYLCASSFPRDQAFFGQGTRLTVV.